This T cell receptor (beta chain) is from a study of a mutant IDH1 vaccine in newly diagnosed glioma. The wider study: Mean patient age was approximately 40 years; 62.5% were male and approximately 40% female. Findings of the study overall: Immune responses induced by vaccination arose in approximately 92% of the patients. Top peripheral T cell clonotype shifts appeared unrelated to pseudoprogression.

Stated time point: baseline, week 1 (first vaccination visit). Treatment reported: pre-vaccination baseline after standard-of-care therapy. There were new WHO grade 3 or 4 astrocytomas in the donors, and these were IDH1-mutant and ATRX-lost. The method was immunoSEQ multiplex PCR; TCRdb's version includes in-frame clones alone and lacks a portion of them. The sample lists tens of thousands of clones; around 80% were seen once. The CDR3 has 13 residues. Per the germline V gene, CDR1 is MNHNY and CDR2 is SVGAGI (reference sequence). V lost 6 bases and J lost 0, with 8 bases in between. Worth noting for this clone: Its specificity is unknown.

The chain uses TRBV6-6 and TRBJ1-1; D remains ambiguous. The source of this sequence is a man in his thirties or forties with glioma. This material consisted of PBMCs, taken from a glioma patient treated with radiotherapy, temozolomide or both. CDR3 amino acids: CASRPGMNTEAFF. Written as DNA, the CDR3 is TGTGCCAGCAGACCGGGGATGAACACTGAAGCTTTCTTT.